These T cell receptor beta chains were read from a single sample in a study of blood T cell repertoires in COVID-19. Assay: immunoSEQ multiplex PCR; the TCRdb copy retains only in-frame clones and omits some. The sample has some 100,000 clones; 80% to 95% are singletons. Sequencing was carried out using peripheral blood. All receptors derive from a man between 65 and 85 years old with acute or convalescent COVID-19. Each CDR3 is given with its conserved first and last residue. The D gene is left open where the match is weak. Rows may omit the clone size; those that give it use once, few, many or a size class.

V: TRBV28; J: TRBJ2-6; D: TRBD2; size: -; CDR3: CASSSSWSGMVGANVLTF; DNA: TGTGCCAGCAGCTCCTCATGGAGCGGGATGGTAGGGGCCAACGTCCTGACTTTC
V: TRBV14; J: TRBJ1-1; D: TRBD1; size: -; CDR3: CASSQEVRGHAFF; DNA: TGTGCCAGCAGCCAAGAGGTCAGGGGGCATGCTTTCTTT
V: TRBV2; J: TRBJ2-7; D: TRBD1; size: -; CDR3: CANRDSSYEQYF; DNA: TGTGCCAACCGGGACAGCTCCTACGAGCAGTACTTC
V: TRBV18; J: TRBJ2-3; D: -; size: -; CDR3: CASSPPGGSSTDTQYF; DNA: TGTGCCAGCTCACCACCGGGGGGATCTAGCACAGATACGCAGTATTTT
V: TRBV5-1; J: TRBJ1-2; D: -; size: -; CDR3: CASSFDRAGYTF; DNA: TGCGCCAGCAGCTTTGACAGAGCTGGCTACACCTTC
V: TRBV6-2/TRBV6-3; J: TRBJ1-5; D: -; size: -; CDR3: CASSNRDQGYQPQHF; DNA: TGTGCCAGCAGTAACAGGGATCAGGGGTATCAGCCCCAGCATTTT
V: TRBV15; J: TRBJ1-2; D: -; size: -; CDR3: CATSRDWHGYTF; DNA: TGTGCCACCAGCAGAGATTGGCATGGCTACACCTTC
V: TRBV29-1; J: TRBJ2-3; D: -; size: -; CDR3: CSVEASPVTDTQYF; DNA: TGCAGCGTTGAGGCTAGTCCCGTCACAGATACGCAGTATTTT
V: TRBV19; J: TRBJ1-6; D: -; size: -; CDR3: CASRDLNRASPLHF; DNA: TGTGCCAGCAGAGATTTAAACAGGGCTTCACCCCTCCACTTT
V: TRBV4-1; J: TRBJ2-7; D: TRBD2; size: once; CDR3: CASSQVPSGAYEQYF; DNA: TGCGCCAGCAGCCAAGTTCCTAGCGGGGCCTACGAGCAGTACTTC
V: TRBV11-2; J: TRBJ2-3; D: TRBD2; size: -; CDR3: CASSLALAGGKTDTQYF; DNA: TGTGCCAGCAGCTTAGCGCTAGCGGGGGGAAAAACAGATACGCAGTATTTT
V: TRBV5-1; J: TRBJ1-4; D: TRBD1; size: -; CDR3: CASSGTADEKLFF; DNA: TGCGCCAGCAGCGGGACAGCGGATGAAAAACTGTTTTTT
V: TRBV28; J: TRBJ1-2; D: TRBD1; size: -; CDR3: CATGQGRFYGYTF; DNA: TGTGCCACCGGACAGGGCCGTTTCTATGGCTACACCTTC
V: TRBV12-3/TRBV12-4; J: TRBJ2-2; D: TRBD1; size: -; CDR3: CATQGYTGELFF; DNA: TGCGCAACACAGGGGTACACCGGGGAGCTGTTTTTT
V: TRBV7-8; J: TRBJ1-2; D: -; size: once; CDR3: CASSLERRGSGDNYGYTF; DNA: TGTGCCAGCAGCTTAGAGCGGCGTGGTTCAGGGGACAACTATGGCTACACCTTC
V: TRBV5-5; J: TRBJ2-3; D: -; size: once; CDR3: CASSPDPGRGKTDTQYF; DNA: TGTGCCAGCAGCCCCGACCCTGGGCGGGGTAAAACAGATACGCAGTATTTT
V: TRBV6-5; J: TRBJ1-1; D: TRBD1; size: -; CDR3: CASSYRSGQGASEAFF; DNA: TGTGCCAGCAGTTACCGGTCGGGACAGGGGGCCTCTGAAGCTTTCTTT
V: TRBV27; J: TRBJ1-1; D: -; size: -; CDR3: CASSPIAGGPFF; DNA: TGTGCCAGCAGCCCAATTGCGGGGGGTCCTTTCTTT
V: TRBV5-1; J: TRBJ2-5; D: -; size: -; CDR3: CASNRGQETQYF; DNA: TGCGCCAGCAACCGGGGGCAAGAGACCCAGTACTTC
V: TRBV2; J: TRBJ2-1; D: -; size: -; CDR3: CASSRDNEQFF; DNA: TGTGCCAGCAGCAGGGACAATGAGCAGTTCTTC
V: TRBV9; J: TRBJ2-1; D: -; size: -; CDR3: CASSKRAASSYNEQFF; DNA: TGTGCCAGCAGCAAAAGAGCGGCAAGCTCCTACAATGAGCAGTTCTTC
V: TRBV2; J: TRBJ1-1; D: TRBD1; size: -; CDR3: CASSARTGATEAFF; DNA: TGTGCCAGCAGTGCCCGGACAGGGGCCACTGAAGCTTTCTTT
V: TRBV29-1; J: TRBJ1-1; D: -; size: -; CDR3: CSVHKGDTEAFF; DNA: TGCAGCGTTCATAAGGGGGACACTGAAGCTTTCTTT
V: TRBV5-1; J: TRBJ1-2; D: TRBD1; size: -; CDR3: CASSLTGTGGGGYTF; DNA: TGCGCCAGCAGCTTAACCGGGACAGGGGGTGGAGGCTACACCTTC
V: TRBV7-6; J: TRBJ1-1; D: TRBD1; size: once; CDR3: CASSLGTDLNTEAFF; DNA: TGTGCCAGCAGCTTGGGGACAGACTTAAACACTGAAGCTTTCTTT
V: TRBV4-2; J: TRBJ1-3; D: -; size: -; CDR3: CASSQERRQVGNTIYF; DNA: TGTGCCAGCAGCCAAGAGCGTAGGCAGGTTGGAAACACCATATATTTT
V: TRBV27; J: TRBJ1-2; D: -; size: -; CDR3: CASSLSNKANYGYTF; DNA: TGTGCCAGCAGTTTATCGAACAAAGCTAACTATGGCTACACCTTC
V: TRBV5-4; J: TRBJ2-2; D: TRBD2; size: -; CDR3: CASSSFTSGNTGELFF; DNA: TGTGCCAGCAGCTCCTTTACTAGCGGTAACACCGGGGAGCTGTTTTTT
V: TRBV24-1; J: TRBJ2-3; D: -; size: -; CDR3: CATSDTGSTDTQYF; DNA: TGTGCCACCAGTGATACGGGGAGCACAGATACGCAGTATTTT
V: TRBV14; J: TRBJ1-2; D: -; size: -; CDR3: CASSQLVGVSGYTF; DNA: TGTGCCAGCAGCCAGTTGGTCGGGGTCTCTGGCTACACCTTC
V: TRBV4-3; J: TRBJ2-1; D: -; size: -; CDR3: CASSQERALAAEQFF; DNA: TGCGCCAGCAGCCAAGAAAGGGCATTAGCGGCTGAGCAGTTCTTC
V: TRBV11-3; J: TRBJ2-1; D: -; size: -; CDR3: CASSLSGSPYNEQFF; DNA: TGTGCCAGCAGCTTATCGGGGAGCCCCTACAATGAGCAGTTCTTC
V: TRBV7-9; J: TRBJ1-4; D: TRBD1; size: -; CDR3: CASSWGTARGEKLFF; DNA: TGTGCCAGCAGCTGGGGGACAGCGAGGGGGGAAAAACTGTTTTTT
V: TRBV4-2; J: TRBJ2-5; D: TRBD2; size: -; CDR3: CASSQDFASGDTHETQYF; DNA: TGTGCCAGCAGCCAAGATTTCGCTAGCGGGGATACCCACGAGACCCAGTACTTC
V: TRBV4-2; J: TRBJ1-1; D: TRBD1; size: -; CDR3: CASSHGARGRGGTEAFF; DNA: TGTGCCAGCAGCCACGGAGCCAGGGGGCGAGGGGGGACTGAAGCTTTCTTT
V: TRBV9; J: TRBJ1-1; D: -; size: -; CDR3: CASSANSYTEAFF; DNA: TGTGCCAGCAGCGCAAACAGCTACACTGAAGCTTTCTTT
V: TRBV7-8; J: TRBJ1-2; D: TRBD1; size: -; CDR3: CASSLVQGVGGYTF; DNA: TGTGCCAGCAGCTTAGTACAGGGGGTGGGCGGCTACACCTTC
V: TRBV7-2; J: TRBJ1-1; D: TRBD1; size: -; CDR3: CASSATRTGIEAFF; DNA: TGTGCCAGCAGCGCAACCCGGACAGGGATTGAAGCTTTCTTT
V: TRBV28; J: TRBJ1-1; D: -; size: -; CDR3: CASSPRPAVEAFF; DNA: TGTGCCAGCAGTCCTCGTCCGGCGGTTGAAGCTTTCTTT
V: TRBV5-4; J: TRBJ2-5; D: -; size: -; CDR3: CASSLGGTTQETQYF; DNA: TGTGCCAGCAGCTTGGGTGGGACAACTCAAGAGACCCAGTACTTC
V: TRBV19; J: TRBJ1-2; D: -; size: -; CDR3: CASTEDIPLNYGYTF; DNA: TGTGCCAGTACCGAGGACATCCCGTTAAACTATGGCTACACCTTC
V: TRBV19; J: TRBJ2-1; D: TRBD2; size: -; CDR3: CASDTGTSGYNEQFF; DNA: TGTGCCAGCGATACCGGGACTAGCGGGTACAATGAGCAGTTCTTC
V: TRBV9; J: TRBJ2-2; D: TRBD2; size: -; CDR3: CASSGGSGRTTGELFF; DNA: TGTGCCAGCAGCGGAGGTAGCGGGAGGACCACCGGGGAGCTGTTTTTT
V: TRBV6-2/TRBV6-3; J: TRBJ1-5; D: -; size: -; CDR3: CASSYSMQPQHF; DNA: TGTGCCAGCAGTTATAGCATGCAGCCCCAGCATTTT
V: TRBV10-1; J: TRBJ2-3; D: -; size: -; CDR3: CASTESLTDTQYF; DNA: TGCGCCAGCACCGAGAGTCTCACAGATACGCAGTATTTT
V: TRBV15; J: TRBJ2-1; D: -; size: -; CDR3: CATSRVLALANEQFF; DNA: TGTGCCACCAGCAGAGTCCTAGCGTTGGCGAATGAGCAGTTCTTC
V: TRBV2; J: TRBJ2-3; D: TRBD2; size: -; CDR3: CASSPGGISTDTQYF; DNA: TGTGCCAGCAGTCCCGGGGGGATAAGCACAGATACGCAGTATTTT
V: TRBV28; J: TRBJ1-3; D: TRBD1; size: -; CDR3: CASSLDRGSGNTIYF; DNA: TGTGCCAGCAGTTTAGACAGGGGGTCTGGAAACACCATATATTTT
V: TRBV30; J: TRBJ1-2; D: -; size: -; CDR3: CAWSVSVNYGYTF; DNA: TGTGCCTGGAGTGTGTCGGTGAACTATGGCTACACCTTC
V: TRBV7-6; J: TRBJ1-3; D: -; size: -; CDR3: CASSLSTGYSGNTIYF; DNA: TGTGCCAGCAGCTTATCTACAGGGTACTCTGGAAACACCATATATTTT
V: TRBV5-4; J: TRBJ1-3; D: -; size: -; CDR3: CASSVTGGNTIYF; DNA: TGTGCCAGCAGCGTCACAGGGGGAAACACCATATATTTT
V: TRBV19; J: TRBJ2-7; D: TRBD2; size: -; CDR3: CATGGGESYEQYF; DNA: TGTGCCACCGGCGGGGGGGAATCCTACGAGCAGTACTTC